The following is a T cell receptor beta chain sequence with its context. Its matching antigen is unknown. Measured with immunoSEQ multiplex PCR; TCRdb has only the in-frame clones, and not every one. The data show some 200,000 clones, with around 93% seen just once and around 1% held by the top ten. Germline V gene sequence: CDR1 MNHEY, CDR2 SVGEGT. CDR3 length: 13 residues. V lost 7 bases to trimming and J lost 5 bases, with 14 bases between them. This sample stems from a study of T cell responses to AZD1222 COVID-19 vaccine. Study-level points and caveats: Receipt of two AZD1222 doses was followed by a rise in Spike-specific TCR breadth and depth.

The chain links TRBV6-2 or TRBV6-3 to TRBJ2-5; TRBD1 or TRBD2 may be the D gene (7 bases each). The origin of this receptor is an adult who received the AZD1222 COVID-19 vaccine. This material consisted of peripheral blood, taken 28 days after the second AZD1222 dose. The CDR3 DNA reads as TGTGCCAGCATCCCAGGGGGGGGTGAGACCCAGTACTTC. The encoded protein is CASIPGGGETQYF.